These T cell receptor beta chains were read from a single sample in a study of identical twins. TCRdb reprocessed the 5' RACE reads via MiXCR and lists one record per CDR3 protein. The table has 310,000 or so distinct CDR3 sequences, around 8.8% seen once. These same records also appear under a second study, on yellow fever vaccine responses in identical twins.

Material: memory (CD45RO+) T cells sorted from blood. The origin of the receptors is a woman aged 18-29 years in good health. Each CDR3 is given with its conserved first and last residue. The order of the fields is V gene, J gene, clone size, D gene, CDR3 DNA, CDR3 protein. A D gene is named only where the DNA matches it firmly. The size field is filled for only some rows; it gives once, few, many or a size class.

V gene: TRBV5-1
J gene: TRBJ2-7
clone size: few
D gene: NA
CDR3 DNA: TGCGCCAGCAGCTTGGGTGGTATCCCCTTGGAGCAGTACTTC
CDR3 protein: CASSLGGIPLEQYF

V gene: TRBV2
J gene: TRBJ1-6
clone size: few
D gene: NA
CDR3 DNA: TGTGCCAGCGTCCCCGACAACTCCTATAATTCACCCCTCCACTTT
CDR3 protein: CASVPDNSYNSPLHF

V gene: TRBV9
J gene: TRBJ1-1
clone size: many
D gene: NA
CDR3 DNA: TGTGCCAGCACCTTAGGGGTTGAGGACACTGAAGCTTTCTTT
CDR3 protein: CASTLGVEDTEAFF

V gene: TRBV6-1
J gene: TRBJ2-1
clone size: many
D gene: NA
CDR3 DNA: TGTGCCAGCAGCCGTTTTGGGGGAACTTACTCCAATGAGCAGTTCTTC
CDR3 protein: CASSRFGGTYSNEQFF

V gene: TRBV20-1
J gene: TRBJ1-1
clone size: NA
D gene: TRBD1
CDR3 DNA: TGCAGTGCCAAAAGACAGGGGCCGTACACTGAAGCTTTCTTT
CDR3 protein: CSAKRQGPYTEAFF

V gene: TRBV28
J gene: TRBJ1-2
clone size: many
D gene: NA
CDR3 DNA: TGTGCCAGCAGTTCACCTCGGGGCCCAAACTATGGCTACACCTTC
CDR3 protein: CASSSPRGPNYGYTF

V gene: TRBV5-1
J gene: TRBJ2-1
clone size: many
D gene: NA
CDR3 DNA: TGCGCCAGCAGCTACGGGGTAAATGAGCAGTTCTTC
CDR3 protein: CASSYGVNEQFF

V gene: TRBV12-3/TRBV12-4
J gene: TRBJ2-7
clone size: NA
D gene: NA
CDR3 DNA: TGTGCCAGCAGCGTTGGCCTGGGCTCCTACGAGCAGTACTTC
CDR3 protein: CASSVGLGSYEQYF

V gene: TRBV4-1
J gene: TRBJ1-1
clone size: few
D gene: NA
CDR3 DNA: TGCGCCAGCAGCCAAGATAACACACTAATGAACACTGAAGCTTTCTTT
CDR3 protein: CASSQDNTLMNTEAFF

V gene: TRBV7-9
J gene: TRBJ2-3
clone size: NA
D gene: NA
CDR3 DNA: TGTGCCAGCAGCTTAGAGTGGACAGATACGCAGTATTTT
CDR3 protein: CASSLEWTDTQYF

V gene: TRBV28
J gene: TRBJ2-1
clone size: many
D gene: TRBD2
CDR3 DNA: TGTGCCAGCAGTCCCCGCTCTAGCGGGGGGGCCTATGAGCAGTTCTTC
CDR3 protein: CASSPRSSGGAYEQFF

V gene: TRBV15
J gene: TRBJ2-1
clone size: few
D gene: TRBD2
CDR3 DNA: TGTGCCACCAGCAGAGGGGGCGGGGGGGCCCTCTATGAGCAGTTCTTC
CDR3 protein: CATSRGGGGALYEQFF

V gene: TRBV4-2
J gene: TRBJ2-3
clone size: NA
D gene: TRBD2
CDR3 DNA: TGTGCCAGCAGCTTAAGCGGTGGTCTAGCGGGCCCAGATACGCAGTATTTT
CDR3 protein: CASSLSGGLAGPDTQYF

V gene: TRBV14
J gene: TRBJ1-4
clone size: NA
D gene: NA
CDR3 DNA: TGTGCCAGCAGCCAAAATTTTGCAACTAATGAAAAACTGTTTTTT
CDR3 protein: CASSQNFATNEKLFF

V gene: TRBV5-1
J gene: TRBJ2-1
clone size: few
D gene: TRBD1
CDR3 DNA: TGCGCCAGCAGCTCTTGGACAGGGACGAGTGAGCAGTTCTTC
CDR3 protein: CASSSWTGTSEQFF

V gene: TRBV25-1
J gene: TRBJ2-3
clone size: many
D gene: TRBD2
CDR3 DNA: TGTGCCAGCAGTCCACCACTAGCGGGGGGGCCTAGTCCAGATACGCAGTATTTT
CDR3 protein: CASSPPLAGGPSPDTQYF

V gene: TRBV6-5
J gene: TRBJ1-6
clone size: few
D gene: TRBD1
CDR3 DNA: TGTGCCAGCAGTTACACCGTAAAACAGGGGCGGAATTCACCCCTCCACTTT
CDR3 protein: CASSYTVKQGRNSPLHF

V gene: TRBV29-1
J gene: TRBJ2-2
clone size: NA
D gene: TRBD2
CDR3 DNA: TGCAGCGCTCGGGGCCGGGGGGGTGACACCGGGGAGCTGTTTTTT
CDR3 protein: CSARGRGGDTGELFF

V gene: TRBV7-2
J gene: TRBJ1-1
clone size: few
D gene: NA
CDR3 DNA: TGTGCCAGCAGCTTAGCGCGTCAGGGTGAAGCTTTCTTT
CDR3 protein: CASSLARQGEAFF

V gene: TRBV11-3
J gene: TRBJ2-1
clone size: many
D gene: TRBD1
CDR3 DNA: TGTGCCAGCAGCCAAGCATGGGACAGGGGGCATGATGAGCAGTTCTTC
CDR3 protein: CASSQAWDRGHDEQFF

V gene: TRBV11-2
J gene: TRBJ2-3
clone size: few
D gene: TRBD2
CDR3 DNA: TGTGCCAGCAGCCTAGGCCTGAAGCGGGGGGGCCGGACAGATACGCAGTATTTT
CDR3 protein: CASSLGLKRGGRTDTQYF

V gene: TRBV10-3
J gene: TRBJ2-1
clone size: many
D gene: NA
CDR3 DNA: TGTGCCATCAGTGAGTCAAATGGGCGCATAAGCTCCTACAATGAGCAGTTCTTC
CDR3 protein: CAISESNGRISSYNEQFF

V gene: TRBV5-1
J gene: TRBJ2-3
clone size: NA
D gene: NA
CDR3 DNA: TGCGCCAGTCAAGGGGGGGAGAGCACAGATACGCAGTATTTT
CDR3 protein: CASQGGESTDTQYF

V gene: TRBV24-1
J gene: TRBJ2-3
clone size: few
D gene: NA
CDR3 DNA: TGTGCCACCACCCCCGGGACGGGAATTGGTGCAGATACGCAGTATTTT
CDR3 protein: CATTPGTGIGADTQYF

V gene: TRBV6-1
J gene: TRBJ1-6
clone size: few
D gene: NA
CDR3 DNA: TGTGCCAGCAGTGAGGCACAGGGAGGAAATTCACCCCTCCACTTT
CDR3 protein: CASSEAQGGNSPLHF

V gene: TRBV20-1
J gene: TRBJ2-7
clone size: NA
D gene: NA
CDR3 DNA: TGCAGTGCTAGTCGCGGATTGAGGGCCTACGAGCAGTACTTC
CDR3 protein: CSASRGLRAYEQYF